These 10 T cell receptor beta chains were all obtained from the same sample, sequenced in a study of long-term antiretroviral therapy in people with HIV. Investigators performed immunoSEQ version v3.0 at survey level. Clones were sequenced by immunoSEQ multiplex PCR, and TCRdb holds only the in-frame ones, with some missing. This table has 19,000 or so clones, about 80% appearing once. The sample here was unsorted PBMCs, taken 0.2 years after starting antiretroviral therapy. These receptors were obtained from a woman in her forties with HIV.

The chain links TRBV11-3 to TRBJ2-1; D gene unclear. Germline-derived CDR1 and CDR2 are SGHNT and YENEEA. Trimming took off 5 bases at V and 9 bases at J, with 17 bases between the two ends. The CDR3 runs 14 residues. The CDR3: CASSVRTALVEQFF. The CDR3 region has the DNA TGTGCCAGCAGCGTGCGGACCGCTTTGGTTGAGCAGTTCTTC. Looking up the rest from reference TRBV11-3 and TRBJ2-1 gives the full variable domain: EAGVVQSPRYKIIEKKQPVAFWCNPISGHNTLYWYLQNLGQGPELLIRYENEEAVDDSQLPKDRFSAERLKGVDSTLKIQPAELGDSAVYLCASSVRTALVEQFFGPGTRLTVL.

V and J are TRBV19 and TRBJ2-2, with D possibly being TRBD1 (5 bases). This CDR3 has 15 amino acids. Germline V gene sequence: CDR1 LNHDA, CDR2 SQIVND (reference sequence). CDR3 bases: TGTGCAGTTAGTCCTCTCGACAGACTTACCGGGGAGCTGTTTTTT. As protein: CAVSPLDRLTGELFF.

This chain connects TRBV7-9 to TRBJ2-2; 8 bases are a match to TRBD2. CDR3 length: 17 amino acids. J was trimmed by 3 bases and V by 5 bases; bases with no gene match: 11. Germline CDR1 SEHNR, CDR2 FQNEAQ (reference sequence). In DNA, the CDR3 is TGTGCCAGCAGCCAAGTGGGCGGGGGGATACACACCGGGGAGCTGTTTTTT. It specifies CASSQVGGGIHTGELFF.

The chain has TRBV30 and TRBJ2-3; D gene unclear. V lost 5 bases and J lost 0, with 12 bases in between. Germline V lookup: CDR1 GTSNPN, CDR2 SVGIG (reference sequence). This CDR3 comprises 14 residues. The chain's CDR3 is CAWAFSRSTDTQYF. In nucleotides, the CDR3 is TGTGCCTGGGCCTTCTCGCGCAGCACAGATACGCAGTATTTT.

The CDR3 reads CASSLGRTASTDTQYF. The CDR3 nucleotides are TGCGCCAGCAGCTTGGGGCGGACAGCTAGCACAGATACGCAGTATTTT. The chain is built from TRBV5-1 and TRBJ2-3; D may be TRBD1 (6 bases). The V end was cut by 0 bases, the J end by 0 bases, with 11 bases between. The CDR3 sequence is 16 residues long. The germline V gene encodes CDR1 SGHRS and CDR2 YFSETQ.

This clone was recorded only once. This chain links TRBV18 with TRBJ1-1; unclear D gene. V gave up 0 bases and J gave up 4 bases, with 18 bases separating them. The CDR3 length is 17 residues. Per the germline V gene, CDR1 is KGHSH and CDR2 is LQKENI. As DNA, the CDR3 is TGTGCCAGCTCACCACCAATTCTATCACTACTGAGCACTGAAGCTTTCTTT. Residues: CASSPPILSLLSTEAFF.

The chain joins TRBV11-2 to TRBJ2-5; D is undetermined. Germline assignment: CDR1 SGHAT and CDR2 FQNNGV. The CDR3 has 14 amino acids. V was pared by 3 bases and J by 1 base, with 9 bases between. CDR3 DNA: TGTGCCAGCAGCTTTTCAGGAGCCCAAGAGACCCAGTACTTC. Translation gives CASSFSGAQETQYF.

The chain has TRBV9 and TRBJ1-2; D perhaps matches TRBD1 (5 bases). Germline V gene lookup returns CDR1 SGDLS and CDR2 YYNGEE. Deletions cut 0 bases from V and 13 bases from J, with 19 bases between. The CDR3 is 14 amino acids. The CDR3 sequence: CASSVVAGIALLTF. Written as DNA, the CDR3 is TGTGCCAGCAGCGTAGTTGCAGGGATAGCTCTGCTCACCTTC.

The V and J genes are TRBV5-1 and TRBJ2-1, with D perhaps assigned TRBD1 or TRBD2 (5 bases each). In germline, CDR1 is SGHRS, CDR2 YFSETQ. The CDR3 runs to 12 residues. Trimming cost V 1 base and J 9 bases, with 8 bases left between them. CDR3 region: CASSLRGAEQFF. As DNA, the CDR3 is TGCGCCAGCAGCTTGCGAGGGGCTGAGCAGTTCTTC.

This clone was picked up a small number of times. The gene calls are TRBV19 and TRBJ1-2; TRBD1 might be the D (5 bases). V lost 1 base, J lost 4 bases, and 13 bases lay in between. Germline loops: CDR1 LNHDA, CDR2 SQIVND (reference sequence). The CDR3 spans 15 residues. The CDR3 spells CASSIGGELRYGYTF. The CDR3 DNA reads as TGTGCCAGTAGTATAGGAGGGGAACTCCGCTATGGCTACACCTTC.